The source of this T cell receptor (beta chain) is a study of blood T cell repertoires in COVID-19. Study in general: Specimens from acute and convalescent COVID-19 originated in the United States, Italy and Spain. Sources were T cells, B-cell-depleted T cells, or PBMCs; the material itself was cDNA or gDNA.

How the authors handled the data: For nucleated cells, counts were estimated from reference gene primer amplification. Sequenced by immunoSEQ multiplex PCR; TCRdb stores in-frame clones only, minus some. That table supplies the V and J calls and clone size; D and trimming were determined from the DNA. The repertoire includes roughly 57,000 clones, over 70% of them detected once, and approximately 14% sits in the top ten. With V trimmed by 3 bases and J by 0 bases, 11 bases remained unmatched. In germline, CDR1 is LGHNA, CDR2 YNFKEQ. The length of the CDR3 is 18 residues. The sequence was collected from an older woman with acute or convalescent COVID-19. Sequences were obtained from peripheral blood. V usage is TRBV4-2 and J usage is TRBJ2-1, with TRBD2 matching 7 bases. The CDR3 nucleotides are TGTGCCAGCAGCCAGAGGAGCAGCGGGGCAAGCTCCTACAATGAGCAGTTCTTC. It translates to CASSQRSSGASSYNEQFF.